Reported below is one T cell receptor beta chain. Within the sample, other DNA sequences also encode this same CDR3. Treatment meaning: some 20 received Ad26.COV2.S at low or high dose, single or two shots; roughly five received placebo; per-sample allocation not given. Samples analyzed were those drawn on day 63 after the first vaccine or placebo injection. This sample stems from a study of Ad26.COV2.S vaccination and SARS-CoV-2 variants. V was clipped by 0 bases and J by 4 bases, with 11 bases between them. In germline, CDR1 is SGHNT, CDR2 YYREEE (reference sequence). The CDR3 totals 15 residues. The table came from immunoSEQ multiplex PCR; TCRdb's copy has only in-frame clones and leaves some out. The top ten clones hold less than 15% of a sample with about 430,000 clones, about nine tenths of them seen once.

The specimen comprised peripheral blood, sampled in a trial of Ad26.COV2.S vaccine versus placebo. The rearrangement joins TRBV5-4 to TRBJ2-1, with a tentative D call TRBD1 (6 bases). The TCR sequence derives from a person between 18 and 65 years old who received the Ad26.COV2.S COVID-19 vaccine or a placebo. The CDR3 is CASSLGGQTYNEQFF. The DNA of the CDR3 is TGTGCCAGCAGCTTGGGGGGGCAGACTTACAATGAGCAGTTCTTC.